The 2 T cell receptor beta chains reported below all come from one sample, sequenced in a study of identical twins. TCRdb fed the 5' RACE reads into MiXCR, producing one record per CDR3 protein. This sample has around 280,000 distinct CDR3 sequences; about 8.3% occur once, and the top ten carry about 2.1%. These records were also assigned to another study, of yellow fever vaccine responses in identical twins.

The sample taken for sequencing was memory (CD45RO+) T cells sorted from blood. Receptors originate from a young woman in good health.

This clonotype has only a few counts. The chain joins TRBV28 to TRBJ2-3, with 7 bases identical to TRBD2. The CDR3 loop spans 16 amino acids. Trimming at V came to 6 bases and at J to 2 bases, leaving 11 bases not matched to a gene. Germline CDR1 is MDHEN and CDR2 is SYDVKM. This chain's CDR3 is CASRPDLAGFTDTQYF. CDR3 bases: TGTGCCAGCAGACCAGATTTAGCGGGTTTCACAGATACGCAGTATTTT.

This clonotype has a handful of counts. This chain uses TRBV28 with TRBJ2-1; no definite D call. Trimming took 1 base from V and 10 from J, leaving 5 bases between them. CDR1 is MDHEN, CDR2 SYDVKM, per germline. The CDR3 runs 11 residues. The CDR3 bases are TGTGCCAGCAGTTTATTAAGGGAGCAGTTCTTC. It codes for CASSLLREQFF.